This T cell receptor beta chain was captured in a study of blood T cell repertoires in COVID-19. Looking at the study overall: Sources were T cells, B-cell-depleted T cells, or PBMCs; the material itself was cDNA or gDNA.

Profiled with immunoSEQ multiplex PCR; TCRdb holds only in-frame clones, not every one. The table includes about 12,000 clones, roughly 82% detected once. V was pared by 0 bases and J by 0 bases, with 13 bases between. This CDR3 has 17 amino acids. Germline V lookup: CDR1 LGHNA, CDR2 YSLEER. Sequenced input: peripheral blood. This receptor was obtained from a human donor in a cohort sampled during active COVID-19. V is TRBV4-3 and J is TRBJ2-3; unclear D gene. The DNA for the CDR3 is TGCGCCAGCAGCCAAGATTTCTTAGTTTCTAGCACAGATACGCAGTATTTT. It yields the protein CASSQDFLVSSTDTQYF.